The 21 T cell receptor beta chains in this list originate from one sample, sequenced in a study of memory CD4+ T cells and cytomegalovirus serostatus. The sort gate was single viable CD3+CD4+CD8-CD45RO+ cells for memory CD4+ T cells. Sequencing was performed with immunoSEQ multiplex PCR; in TCRdb, only in-frame clones are kept and a portion is missing. The sample lists 54,000 or so clones, about 81% seen once, with 1% to 1.2% in the top ten. The sequenced material came from memory CD4+ T cells from blood. These receptors came from an adult in good health and CMV-seronegative.

This chain joins TRBV11-3 and TRBJ2-3, with 7 bases that match TRBD2. Germline V gene lookup returns CDR1 SGHNT and CDR2 YENEEA. CDR3 length equals 17 residues. Unmatched junction bases numbered 12, after V lost 4 bases and J lost 2 bases. The CDR3 region is CASSSGRDYLSTDTQYF. The CDR3, as DNA: TGTGCCAGCAGCTCAGGACGGGACTACCTATCCACAGATACGCAGTATTTT. The whole variable domain, remainder taken from reference TRBV11-3 and TRBJ2-3, is EAGVVQSPRYKIIEKKQPVAFWCNPISGHNTLYWYLQNLGQGPELLIRYENEEAVDDSQLPKDRFSAERLKGVDSTLKIQPAELGDSAVYLCASSSGRDYLSTDTQYFGPGTRLTVL.

In DNA, the CDR3 is TGTGCCTGGAATCTGGGGGGGATCTACACCTTC. This codes for CAWNLGGIYTF. The chain employs TRBV30 and TRBJ1-2, with D tentatively TRBD1 (5 bases). Trimming took 4 bases from V and 10 from J, leaving 13 bases between them. Germline assignment: CDR1 GTSNPN and CDR2 SVGIG (reference sequence). The CDR3 has 11 residues.

The V and J genes are TRBV30 and TRBJ1-1; maybe TRBD1 (6 bases). The CDR3 spans 12 residues. Germline-derived CDR1 and CDR2 are GTSNPN and SVGIG (reference sequence). V lost 5 bases, J lost 0 bases, and 7 bases lay in between. CDR3 residues: CAWGQMNTEAFF. CDR3 in DNA: TGTGCCTGGGGACAGATGAACACTGAAGCTTTCTTT.

The gene calls are TRBV10-3 and TRBJ1-4; D remains ambiguous. This CDR3 region has 14 residues. V was cut by 3 bases and J by 0 bases, with 5 bases left in between. Per the germline V gene, CDR1 is ENHRY and CDR2 is SYGVKD. The CDR3 nucleotides are TGTGCCATCAGTGACAGCTCAACTAATGAAAAACTGTTTTTT. Amino acids: CAISDSSTNEKLFF.

V is TRBV6-5 and J is TRBJ1-1; maybe TRBD1 (6 bases). The CDR3 is 15 residues long. Germline V CDR1 and CDR2: MNHEY, SVGAGI. Trimming pared 6 bases from V and 0 bases from J, leaving 14 bases between. The CDR3 region has the DNA TGTGCCAGCAGGGAATCAGGGGCCATGAACACTGAAGCTTTCTTT. This codes for CASRESGAMNTEAFF.

CDR3 coding DNA: TGTGCCATCAGCTGGGGACAGGGGGAGACCCAGTACTTC. It codes for CAISWGQGETQYF. The rearrangement joins TRBV10-3 to TRBJ2-5; 10 positions match TRBD1. The CDR3 spans 13 residues. Losses at the gene ends were 6 bases for V and 5 bases for J; bases not matched to a gene: 3. Germline V gene data show CDR1 as ENHRY and CDR2 as SYGVKD.

The rearrangement joins TRBV5-4 to TRBJ1-3; D is possibly TRBD1 (6 bases). The CDR3 is 14 amino acids. V gave up 6 bases and J gave up 3 bases, with 13 bases separating them. Germline lookup yields CDR1 SGHNT and CDR2 YYREEE (reference sequence). CDR3 nucleotide sequence: TGTGCCAGCAACCTACAGGGAATTGGAAACACCATATATTTT. Protein: CASNLQGIGNTIYF.

The chain joins TRBV29-1 to TRBJ1-2; 7 bases fit TRBD1. The V segment lost 1 base and the J segment 4 bases; nucleotides outside the gene matches: 3. The germline gives CDR1 SQVTM, CDR2 ANQGSEA. CDR3 length: 13 amino acids. The CDR3 nucleotides are TGCAGCGTTGAAGGGCAGGGGGGCTATGGCTACACCTTC. This sequence encodes CSVEGQGGYGYTF.

The chain joins TRBV6-6 to TRBJ2-7, with 8 bases fitting TRBD1. Per the germline V gene, CDR1 is MNHNY and CDR2 is SVGAGI (reference sequence). V shed 5 bases, J shed 4 bases, and the junction held 10 bases outside the gene matches. The length of the CDR3 is 15 residues. The CDR3 region has the DNA TGTGCCAGCAGTCCCCGGGACAGGCCGATTTACGAGCAGTACTTC. Its protein is CASSPRDRPIYEQYF.

The chain has TRBV29-1 and TRBJ1-1; 7 positions agree with TRBD1. The CDR3 totals 11 residues. J lost 6 bases, V lost 5 bases, and 3 bases had no gene match. Germline CDR1 reads SQVTM; CDR2 reads ANQGSEA. This CDR3 is CSVRQGSEAFF. The CDR3 bases are TGCAGCGTTCGACAGGGCTCTGAAGCTTTCTTT.

The chain links TRBV19 to TRBJ2-1, with a possible D match to TRBD2 (6 bases). Trimming shortened V by 5 bases and J by 5 bases, and 13 bases separated the two germline ends. This CDR3 contains 14 residues. Germline CDR1 LNHDA, CDR2 SQIVND (reference sequence). As DNA, the CDR3 is TGTGCCAGTAGTCGGCTAGCGCTAAACAATGAGCAGTTCTTC. As protein: CASSRLALNNEQFF.

The chain has TRBV11-3 and TRBJ1-3; D uncertain. Germline CDR1 SGHNT, CDR2 YENEEA. The CDR3 spans 15 residues. V shed 5 bases and J shed 0 bases, with 11 bases lying between them. Here the CDR3 DNA reads TGTGCCAGCAGCCCCACCAGAGGCTCTGGAAACACCATATATTTT. Translation: CASSPTRGSGNTIYF.

The chain recombines TRBV7-2 with TRBJ2-3; D gene ambiguous. The V end was cut by 5 bases, the J end by 2 bases, with 8 bases between. The CDR3 covers 13 residues. Germline V gene sequence: CDR1 SGHTA, CDR2 FQGNSA. The CDR3 protein is CASSLSPTDTQYF. CDR3 DNA sequence: TGTGCCAGCAGCCTAAGCCCCACAGATACGCAGTATTTT.

The genes are TRBV6-6 and TRBJ2-1; D might be TRBD2 (5 bases). The CDR3 loop spans 11 amino acids. V was trimmed by 7 bases and J by 12 bases, leaving 13 bases between them. Germline values: CDR1 MNHNY, CDR2 SVGAGI (reference sequence). The CDR3 sequence is CASTLAQVQFF. CDR3 coding DNA: TGTGCCAGCACCCTAGCCCAAGTGCAGTTCTTC.

This clone was recorded only once. The chain links TRBV14 to TRBJ2-3; TRBD2 matches 7 bases. V was pared by 3 bases and J by 0 bases, with 6 bases of the junction left unmatched. Per the germline V gene, CDR1 is SGHDN and CDR2 is FVKESK. This CDR3 spans 16 amino acids. The CDR3 region is CASSHPLATSTDTQYF. The CDR3 DNA sequence: TGTGCCAGCAGCCACCCACTAGCGACCAGCACAGATACGCAGTATTTT.

The chain has TRBV7-9 and TRBJ2-1; 7 bases line up with TRBD1. CDR1 and CDR2 from the germline V gene are SEHNR and FQNEAQ (reference sequence). The CDR3 sequence is 14 residues long. V trimming: 0 bases; J trimming: 6 bases; junction bases outside the gene matches: 2. The CDR3 DNA follows: TGTGCCAGCAGCTTAGCAGGGGGCCCCAATGAGCAGTTCTTC. This gives the protein CASSLAGGPNEQFF.

The chain joins TRBV7-9 to TRBJ2-7; 8 bases are shared with TRBD1. The V gene end was trimmed by 6 bases and the J gene end by 0 bases; junction bases not matched to a gene: 7. Germline CDR1 is SEHNR and CDR2 is FQNEAQ (reference sequence). The CDR3 contains 15 residues. The CDR3 DNA reads as TGTGCCAGCAGTTCGGACAGGGCGTTCTCCTACGAGCAGTACTTC. Residues: CASSSDRAFSYEQYF.

The chain carries TRBV28 and TRBJ1-6; TRBD1 is a possible D gene (6 bases). V lost 8 bases and J lost 7, with 27 bases in between. Germline V lookup: CDR1 MDHEN, CDR2 SYDVKM. The CDR3 contains 18 residues. For the CDR3, the DNA is TGTGCCAGCCTTTCCCCCGGGAGGGCAGGGACACTGAATTCACCCCTCCACTTT. Translation gives CASLSPGRAGTLNSPLHF.

The chain carries TRBV18 and TRBJ2-1; 9 positions match TRBD1. Germline V gives CDR1 KGHSH, CDR2 LQKENI. The CDR3 is 15 residues long. With 1 base clipped from V and 8 bases from J, the junction kept 6 bases outside the gene matches. The DNA for the CDR3 is TGTGCCAGCTCACCACGGGGGGGACAGGGTGATGAGCAGTTCTTC. Amino acid sequence: CASSPRGGQGDEQFF. Variable domain in full (rest from reference TRBV18 and TRBJ2-1): NAGVMQNPRHLVRRRGQEARLRCSPMKGHSHVYWYRQLPEEGLKFMVYLQKENIIDESGMPKERFSAEFPKEGPSILRIQQVVRGDSAAYFCASSPRGGQGDEQFFGPGTRLTVL.

This clone was counted between two and nine times. This chain connects TRBV6-1 to TRBJ2-7, with D perhaps matching TRBD2 (5 bases). Germline assignment: CDR1 MNHNS and CDR2 SASEGT. CDR3 length: 15 amino acids. V was shortened by 0 bases and J by 5 bases, with 14 bases between the two germline ends. The CDR3 DNA reads TGTGCCAGCAGTGAAGCGGGAGTAACCCGCGACGAGCAGTACTTC. This translates into CASSEAGVTRDEQYF.

The rearrangement uses TRBV5-1 and TRBJ1-2, with D maybe TRBD1 (5 bases). CDR3 size: 16 residues. V was shortened by 0 bases and J by 1 base, with 13 bases between the two germline ends. From germline, CDR1 is SGHRS and CDR2 YFSETQ. CDR3 sequence (DNA): TGCGCCAGCAGCTTGGCGTTTCCAGGGTTTAACTATGGCTACACCTTC. As protein: CASSLAFPGFNYGYTF.